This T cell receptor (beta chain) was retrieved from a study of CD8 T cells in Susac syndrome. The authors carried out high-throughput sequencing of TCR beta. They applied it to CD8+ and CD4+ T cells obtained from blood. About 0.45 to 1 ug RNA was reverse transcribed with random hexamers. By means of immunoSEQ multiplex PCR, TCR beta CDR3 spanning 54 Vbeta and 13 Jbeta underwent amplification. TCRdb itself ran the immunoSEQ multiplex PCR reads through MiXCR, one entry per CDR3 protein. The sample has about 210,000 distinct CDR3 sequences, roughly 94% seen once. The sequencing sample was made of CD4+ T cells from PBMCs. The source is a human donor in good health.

CDR3 bases: TGTGCCTGGAGTGTGGAAGGGAGTCAGCCCCAGCATTTT. Protein product: CAWSVEGSQPQHF. The rearrangement uses TRBV30 and TRBJ1-5; the D is unclear. This CDR3 has 13 amino acids. Trimming stripped 0 bases from V and 6 bases from J, with 9 bases between. Germline CDR1 and CDR2: GTSNPN and SVGIG (reference sequence).